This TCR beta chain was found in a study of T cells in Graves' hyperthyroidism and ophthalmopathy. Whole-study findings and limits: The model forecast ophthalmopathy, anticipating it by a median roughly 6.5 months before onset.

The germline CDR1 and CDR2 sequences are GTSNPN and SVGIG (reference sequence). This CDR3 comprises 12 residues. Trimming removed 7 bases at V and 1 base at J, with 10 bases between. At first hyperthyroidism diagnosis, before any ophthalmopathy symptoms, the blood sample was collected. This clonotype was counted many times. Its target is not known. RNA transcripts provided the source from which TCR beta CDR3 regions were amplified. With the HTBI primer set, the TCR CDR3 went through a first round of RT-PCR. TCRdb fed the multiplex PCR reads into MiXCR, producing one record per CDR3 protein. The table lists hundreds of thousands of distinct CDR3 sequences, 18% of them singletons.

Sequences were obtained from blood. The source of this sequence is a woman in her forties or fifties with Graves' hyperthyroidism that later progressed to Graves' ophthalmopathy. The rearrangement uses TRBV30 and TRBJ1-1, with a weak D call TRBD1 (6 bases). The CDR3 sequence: CALGAENTEAFF. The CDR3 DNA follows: TGTGCCTTGGGGGCAGAGAACACTGAAGCTTTCTTT. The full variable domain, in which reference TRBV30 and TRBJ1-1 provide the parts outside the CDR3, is SQTIHQWPATLVQPVGSPLSLECTVEGTSNPNLYWYRQAAGRGLQLLFYSVGIGQISSEVPQNLSASRPQDRQFILSSKKLLLSDSGFYLCALGAENTEAFFGQGTRLTVV.